Following are 19 T cell receptor beta chains from one sample sequenced in a study of shared clonotypes between healthy human individuals. Clones were read by immunoSEQ multiplex PCR, and TCRdb kept only the in-frame ones, dropping some. The repertoire holds some 680,000 clones, about three quarters seen once, with around 1.7% in the top ten. The sequenced sample consisted of memory CD4+ T cells sorted from blood. Subset of the sample: CD45RA-negative fraction. The receptors here all came from a woman aged 25 to 45 in good health.

This rearrangement joins TRBV28 to TRBJ1-1; 8 nucleotides agree with TRBD1. Germline V lookup: CDR1 MDHEN, CDR2 SYDVKM. V lost 6 bases and J lost 6; bases outside the gene matches: 12. The CDR3 runs to 15 residues. The CDR3: CASSRTTGGGAEAFF. Here the CDR3 DNA reads TGTGCCAGCAGCCGTACCACAGGGGGTGGTGCTGAAGCTTTCTTT.

This chain joins TRBV11-2 and TRBJ2-7; perhaps D is TRBD1 or TRBD2 (5 bases each). The germline V gene has CDR1 SGHAT and CDR2 FQNNGV. With 6 bases removed from V and 3 bases from J, the gap between germline ends came to 18 bases. The CDR3 length is 15 residues. The chain's CDR3 is CASRHPGTVNYEQYF. The CDR3 coding sequence is TGTGCCAGCAGGCACCCCGGGACCGTAAACTACGAGCAGTACTTC.

The gene calls are TRBV13 and TRBJ1-2, with TRBD1 identical over 8 bases. This CDR3 has 15 amino acids. CDR1 and CDR2 from the germline V gene are PRHDT and FYEKMQ (reference sequence). Trimming took 4 bases from V and 2 from J; bases not matched to a gene: 6. The CDR3 loop reads CASSSTRQGNYGYTF. The CDR3 DNA sequence: TGTGCCAGCAGCTCCACGCGACAGGGGAACTATGGCTACACCTTC.

V and J are TRBV19 and TRBJ2-5; D gene uncertain. CDR3 size: 13 residues. The germline V gene has CDR1 LNHDA and CDR2 SQIVND (reference sequence). The V end lost 9 bases, the J end lost 3 bases, and 14 bases lay between the germline ends. Here the CDR3 DNA reads TGTGCCAGCGCCCCCCAGATCGAAGAGACCCAGTACTTC. It is translated as CASAPQIEETQYF.

The chain employs TRBV10-2 and TRBJ1-1; unclear D gene. The CDR3 runs 12 residues. Germline values: CDR1 WSHSY, CDR2 SAAADI. V lost 2 bases and J 11 bases, leaving 12 bases between the germline ends. The CDR3 region has the DNA TGCGCCAGCAGTGAGAAGCACGGGCCGGCTTTCTTT. Amino acid sequence: CASSEKHGPAFF.

This chain links TRBV7-3 with TRBJ2-1; D is uncertain. The CDR3 has 15 residues. Per the germline V gene, CDR1 is SGHTA and CDR2 is FQGTGA. Trimming shortened V by 3 bases and J by 7 bases, and 16 bases separated the two germline ends. The CDR3 coding sequence is TGTGCCAGCAGCTTTGTGGGGAAATCGGAAAATGAGCAGTTCTTC. This codes for CASSFVGKSENEQFF. Combining the CDR3 with reference TRBV7-3 and TRBJ2-1 gives the whole variable domain GAGVSQTPSNKVTEKGKYVELRCDPISGHTALYWYRQSLGQGPEFLIYFQGTGAADDSGLPNDRFFAVRPEGSVSTLKIQRTERGDSAVYLCASSFVGKSENEQFFGPGTRLTVL.

The chain couples TRBV7-9 to TRBJ2-1, with 9 positions matching TRBD2. This CDR3 region has 15 residues. Germline V CDR1 and CDR2: SEHNR, FQNEAQ (reference sequence). The J segment lost 9 bases and the V segment lost 5 bases, leaving 11 bases of the junction unmatched. The CDR3, as DNA: TGTGCCAGCAGCCCCAGGGCGGGAGGGCCCGGTGAGCAGTTCTTC. It yields the protein CASSPRAGGPGEQFF.

DNA of the CDR3: TGTGCCAGCAGTTACGGTGTCAGGGGGATCGAGCAGTACTTC. This encodes CASSYGVRGIEQYF. The chain couples TRBV6-5 to TRBJ2-7; 7 bases match TRBD1. V lost 2 bases and J lost 6; bases outside the gene matches: 7. This CDR3 comprises 14 residues. Looked up from germline, CDR1 is MNHEY and CDR2 is SVGAGI.

For the CDR3, the DNA is TGTGCCAGCATTGACGGGAGGTCTGGTGGTACGCAGTATTTT. It encodes CASIDGRSGGTQYF. The rearrangement links TRBV7-2 to TRBJ2-3, with 7 bases matching TRBD2. The ends lost 7 bases at V and 8 bases at J; junction bases unmatched: 12. The CDR3 is 14 residues long. Germline values: CDR1 SGHTA, CDR2 FQGNSA.

For this clone: A far larger clone is one base from this, pointing to a likely read error. Other DNA sequences in this specimen translate into the identical CDR3. The chain combines TRBV18 with TRBJ1-5; 8 bases line up with TRBD1. In germline, CDR1 is KGHSH, CDR2 LQKENI. This CDR3 contains 14 residues. Trimming cost V 3 bases and J 2 bases; bases outside gene matches: 0. CDR3 bases: TGTGCCAGCTCACCGACAGGGGGCAATCAGCCCCAGCATTTT. Translation: CASSPTGGNQPQHF.

V gene TRBV19 combines with J gene TRBJ2-1; 7 bases fit TRBD2. CDR3 length: 13 amino acids. V shed 3 bases and J 8 bases; nucleotides not matched to a gene: 4. Germline V gene data show CDR1 as LNHDA and CDR2 as SQIVND (reference sequence). In DNA form, the CDR3 reads TGTGCCAGTAGTATTTGGCTAGCGGATGAGCAGTTCTTC. Its translation: CASSIWLADEQFF.

This clone was detected once. V and J are TRBV19 and TRBJ2-7, with unresolved D. The CDR3 runs to 13 residues. From germline, CDR1 is LNHDA and CDR2 SQIVND (reference sequence). V shed 6 bases and J shed 3 bases, with 12 bases lying between them. The DNA of the CDR3 is TGTGCCAGTAGCCAGGCTCCGATCTACGAGCAGTACTTC. It is translated as CASSQAPIYEQYF.

This clone is a singleton in its sample. The J gene is TRBJ1-2, the V gene TRBV5-1; D is unclear. The CDR3 has 14 amino acids. Trimming took off 0 bases at V and 5 bases at J, with 11 bases between the two ends. CDR1 SGHRS and CDR2 YFSETQ come from the germline V gene. In nucleotides, the CDR3 is TGCGCCAGCAGCTTGGGGGCCGGATCTTATGGCTACACCTTC. Amino acid sequence: CASSLGAGSYGYTF.

This clone was seen a few times. The CDR3 loop reads CASTPRLGQRTSGTYNEQFF. The CDR3 nucleotides are TGTGCCAGCACCCCCCGGCTGGGACAGAGGACTAGCGGGACCTACAATGAGCAGTTCTTC. The chain links TRBV27 to TRBJ2-1; 12 bases line up with TRBD2. The germline V gene has CDR1 MNHEY and CDR2 SMNVEV (reference sequence). J gave up 2 bases and V 7 bases, and 18 bases lay outside the gene matches. The CDR3 is 20 residues long.

The genes are TRBV5-5 and TRBJ1-2; 7 bases fit TRBD1. The CDR3 contains 13 residues. With 4 bases clipped from V and 10 bases from J, the junction kept 10 bases outside the gene matches. Germline V gene lookup returns CDR1 SGHKS and CDR2 YYEKEE (reference sequence). CDR3 nucleotides: TGTGCCAGCAGCCGAGACAGGGAAATCGACTACACCTTC. Translating it yields CASSRDREIDYTF.

This clone occurred a few times. The rearrangement joins TRBV5-1 to TRBJ1-4, with D possibly TRBD1 on 5 matching bases. The CDR3 is made up of 13 amino acids. Trimming shortened V by 0 bases and J by 10 bases, and 10 bases separated the two germline ends. Germline V gene lookup returns CDR1 SGHRS and CDR2 YFSETQ. This CDR3 reads CASSLAGRAKLFF. CDR3 DNA sequence: TGCGCCAGCAGCTTGGCCGGCAGGGCAAAACTGTTTTTT.

This clone was picked up many times. The V and J genes are TRBV5-4 and TRBJ2-7, with 8 bases identical to TRBD2. CDR3 size: 18 residues. Germline V gene sequence: CDR1 SGHNT, CDR2 YYREEE (reference sequence). Trimming removed 5 bases from V and 1 base from J; junction bases left unmatched: 17. The CDR3 region is CASSPGGGFSTVSYEQYF. The CDR3 nucleotides read TGTGCCAGCAGTCCCGGGGGGGGCTTTTCTACGGTATCCTACGAGCAGTACTTC.

The chain recombines TRBV9 with TRBJ2-7; 9 bases agree with TRBD2. The CDR3 runs to 14 residues. V gave up 4 bases and J gave up 2 bases; unmatched junction bases: 4. The germline V gene encodes CDR1 SGDLS and CDR2 YYNGEE. The CDR3 DNA reads TGTGCCAGCAGCACTAGCGGGTTTACCTACGAGCAGTACTTC. Amino acid sequence: CASSTSGFTYEQYF.

V and J are TRBV7-9 and TRBJ2-1; D is possibly TRBD1 (6 bases). V lost 5 bases and J lost 2, with 13 bases in between. Germline-derived CDR1 and CDR2 are SEHNR and FQNEAQ (reference sequence). The CDR3 runs to 15 residues. This chain's CDR3 is CASSKSGVPYNEQFF. CDR3 DNA sequence: TGTGCCAGCAGCAAATCAGGGGTCCCCTACAATGAGCAGTTCTTC.